This TCR beta chain was retrieved from a study of identifying expanded T cells in peripheral blood. Study-level findings and limits: Differentially abundant clones: around 1.1 between replicates, roughly 16 at roughly 2 weeks, around 20 at four.

Sequenced by immunoSEQ multiplex PCR; TCRdb stores in-frame clones only, minus some. The sample lists about 120,000 clones, 75% to 90% seen once, with 3% to 4% in the top ten. Comments on this clone: Its antigen is undetermined.

CDR1 and CDR2 from the germline V gene are KGHSH and LQKENI. Deletions cut 2 bases from V and 6 bases from J, with 19 bases between. The CDR3 is 16 amino acids. During the collection period, no donor immune events like infections were recorded. Sequenced: blood. The source is a person aged 18 to 75 in good health. The chain employs TRBV18 and TRBJ1-1; D uncertain. CDR3 nucleotide sequence: TGTGCCAGCTCACCAAAGGGTAACCCCCGTAGGTCTGAAGCTTTCTTT. Translation gives CASSPKGNPRRSEAFF.